The 32 T cell receptor beta chains presented below share a single source sample, sequenced in a study of patients and donors after allogeneic stem cell transplantation. TCRdb called the RT-PCR reads again in MiXCR, with one record for every CDR3 protein. The sample includes approximately 210,000 distinct CDR3 sequences, roughly two fifths of them seen just once. Sequenced material: blood, either unsorted or a sorted T cell fraction (not recorded which). The origin of the receptors is a human donor who was either an allogeneic HSCT recipient or a stem cell or donor lymphocyte infusion donor (not recorded which). It is not recorded whose cells these are; they may come from a transplant donor.

The chain recombines TRBV12-3 or TRBV12-4 with TRBJ1-2; the D gene is possibly TRBD1 (6 bases). V lost 3 bases, J lost 5 bases, and 16 bases lay in between. This CDR3 comprises 15 residues. CDR3 sequence: CASSLAGGTRYGYTF. Written as DNA, the CDR3 is TGTGCCAGCAGTTTGGCCGGGGGCACTAGGTATGGCTACACCTTC.

This clonotype was recorded a few times. This chain uses TRBV29-1 with TRBJ2-5; D is possibly TRBD2 (5 bases). The CDR3 totals 11 residues. Trimming removed 6 bases at V and 2 bases at J, with 7 bases between. Per the germline V gene, CDR1 is SQVTM and CDR2 is ANQGSEA. DNA for the CDR3: TGCAGCGTCGGGAATCAAGAGACCCAGTACTTC. Protein product: CSVGNQETQYF. Full variable domain (outside the CDR3, taken from reference TRBV29-1 and TRBJ2-5): SAVISQKPSRDICQRGTSLTIQCQVDSQVTMMFWYRQQPGQSLTLIATANQGSEATYESGFVIDKFPISRPNLTFSTLTVSNMSPEDSSIYLCSVGNQETQYFGPGTRLLVL.

The V gene is TRBV5-1, the J gene TRBJ2-1; weak D call: TRBD2 (6 bases). The CDR3 covers 15 residues. Germline V gene data show CDR1 as SGHRS and CDR2 as YFSETQ. Trimming removed 0 bases at V and 5 bases at J, with 12 bases between. The CDR3 spells CASSLGGLDHNEQFF. The CDR3 bases are TGCGCCAGCAGCTTGGGGGGACTGGACCACAATGAGCAGTTCTTC.

The rearrangement links TRBV28 to TRBJ2-7; D tentatively reads TRBD1 or TRBD2 (5 bases each). CDR1 is MDHEN and CDR2 is SYDVKM in the germline V gene. The CDR3 spans 14 residues. Trimming stripped 3 bases from V and 2 bases from J, with 11 bases between. DNA of the CDR3: TGTGCCAGCAGTTTCCGGGACGAAACCTACGAGCAGTACTTC. Its protein is CASSFRDETYEQYF.

The CDR3: CSVAGGSGGYTF. For the CDR3, the DNA is TGCAGCGTTGCCGGGGGGAGCGGTGGCTACACCTTC. The chain joins TRBV29-1 to TRBJ1-2, with a possible D match to TRBD1 (5 bases). Trimming stripped 4 bases from V and 7 bases from J, with 13 bases between. The CDR3 consists of 12 residues. Germline lookup yields CDR1 SQVTM and CDR2 ANQGSEA. The full variable domain, rest sourced from reference TRBV29-1 and TRBJ1-2, is SAVISQKPSRDICQRGTSLTIQCQVDSQVTMMFWYRQQPGQSLTLIATANQGSEATYESGFVIDKFPISRPNLTFSTLTVSNMSPEDSSIYLCSVAGGSGGYTFGSGTRLTVV.

In its sample, this clonotype was seen a few times. The V gene is TRBV6-5, the J gene TRBJ1-1; weak D call: TRBD1 (6 bases). Germline values: CDR1 MNHEY, CDR2 SVGAGI. CDR3 length: 14 amino acids. V gave up 8 bases and J gave up 1 base, with 14 bases separating them. The CDR3 loop is CASLAGVGNTEAFF. CDR3 nucleotide sequence: TGTGCCAGCCTCGCAGGGGTGGGGAACACTGAAGCTTTCTTT.

This chain joins TRBV12-3 or TRBV12-4 and TRBJ2-1; 8 nucleotides agree with TRBD2. With V trimmed by 4 bases and J by 9 bases, 2 bases remained unmatched. The CDR3 runs 12 residues. CDR3 residues: CASSYSGVEQFF. CDR3 nucleotides: TGTGCCAGCAGTTATAGCGGGGTTGAGCAGTTCTTC.

The chain joins TRBV7-3 to TRBJ2-3, with D perhaps matching TRBD1 or TRBD2 (6 bases each). The CDR3 is 16 amino acids. Trimming stripped 1 base from V and 3 bases from J, with 14 bases between. Germline V gene lookup returns CDR1 SGHTA and CDR2 FQGTGA. CDR3 nucleotide sequence: TGTGCCAGCAGCTTAATCCCAGGGGAGGTGACAGATACGCAGTATTTT. Protein product: CASSLIPGEVTDTQYF. Based on the CDR3 plus reference TRBV7-3 and TRBJ2-3, the full variable domain is GAGVSQTPSNKVTEKGKYVELRCDPISGHTALYWYRQSLGQGPEFLIYFQGTGAADDSGLPNDRFFAVRPEGSVSTLKIQRTERGDSAVYLCASSLIPGEVTDTQYFGPGTRLTVL.

This clonotype has just a few counts. The CDR3 sequence: CASSNTLRDGYTF. The CDR3 DNA is TGCGCCAGCAGCAATACCCTGCGGGATGGCTACACCTTC. The V and J genes are TRBV5-1 and TRBJ1-2; D ambiguous. The V gene's germline CDR1 is SGHRS and CDR2 YFSETQ. This CDR3 spans 13 amino acids. The V end was cut by 4 bases, the J end by 6 bases, with 13 bases between.

V usage is TRBV27 and J usage is TRBJ2-3, with 14 bases identical to TRBD2. Trimming took 5 bases from V and 4 from J; bases not matched to a gene: 8. CDR3 size: 17 residues. Germline assignment: CDR1 MNHEY and CDR2 SMNVEV (reference sequence). The CDR3 spells CASSMGLAGEPPDTQYF. The CDR3 DNA is TGTGCCAGCAGTATGGGACTAGCGGGAGAACCTCCAGATACGCAGTATTTT.

The chain recombines TRBV5-6 with TRBJ1-1; D possibly corresponds to TRBD1 (6 bases). V was clipped by 6 bases and J by 0 bases, with 12 bases between them. The CDR3 covers 14 residues. Germline V lookup: CDR1 SGHDT, CDR2 YYEEEE. CDR3 loop: CASTLGGLNTEAFF. CDR3 DNA: TGTGCCAGCACCCTAGGGGGGTTGAACACTGAAGCTTTCTTT.

This chain links TRBV29-1 with TRBJ1-1, with 11 bases that match TRBD1. J gave up 7 bases and V 2 bases, and 3 bases lay outside the gene matches. The CDR3 totals 13 residues. The V gene's germline CDR1 is SQVTM and CDR2 ANQGSEA. CDR3 loop: CSVEPGQGDEAFF. DNA for the CDR3: TGCAGCGTTGAACCGGGACAGGGGGATGAAGCTTTCTTT.

This clonotype occurred a few times. The chain links TRBV19 to TRBJ2-1; D call uncertain. This CDR3 is built from 10 residues. Per the germline V gene, CDR1 is LNHDA and CDR2 is SQIVND (reference sequence). Trimming removed 4 bases at V and 9 bases at J, with 4 bases between. CDR3 sequence reads: CASSTGEQFF. The CDR3 coding sequence is TGTGCCAGTAGTACCGGTGAGCAGTTCTTC.

The chain joins TRBV6-2 or TRBV6-3 to TRBJ1-5; 7 bases align to TRBD1. The CDR3 runs to 14 residues. J gave up 6 bases and V 4 bases, and 6 bases lay outside the gene matches. Germline-derived CDR1 and CDR2 are MNHEY and SVGEGT. The CDR3 DNA reads TGTGCCAGCAGTTCAGGGGGGGATCGTCAGCCCCAGCATTTT. Translation: CASSSGGDRQPQHF.

Here the CDR3 DNA reads TGTGCCAGCAGTTTATCCCCGCAGCACCCCTCGGATACGCAGTATTTT. This codes for CASSLSPQHPSDTQYF. This chain joins TRBV27 and TRBJ2-3; D is ambiguous. V lost 0 bases and J lost 6, with 16 bases in between. Per the germline V gene, CDR1 is MNHEY and CDR2 is SMNVEV (reference sequence). The CDR3 sequence is 16 residues long.

V and J are TRBV3-1 and TRBJ1-3; D not resolved. CDR3 length: 12 amino acids. CDR1 LGHDT and CDR2 YNNKEL come from the germline V gene (reference sequence). Trimming shortened V by 4 bases and J by 4 bases, and 5 bases separated the two germline ends. This chain's CDR3 is CASSRVGNTIYF. DNA of the CDR3: TGTGCCAGCAGCCGAGTGGGAAACACCATATATTTT.

About this clonotype: A read error may explain this, as a much larger clone is one base away. CDR3 protein: CASIGQGAYEQYF. The DNA of the CDR3 is TGTGCCAGCATCGGACAGGGGGCCTACGAGCAGTACTTC. The gene calls are TRBV12-3 or TRBV12-4 and TRBJ2-7; TRBD1 aligns across 10 bases. The trim removed 7 bases at V and 2 bases at J, leaving 2 bases unmatched. This CDR3 region has 13 residues.

This sequence joins TRBV5-7 and TRBJ1-3; D gene ambiguous. TRBV5-7 is noted as an ORF with a role that remains uncertain. This CDR3 is built from 17 residues. Trimming shortened V by 2 bases and J by 2 bases, and 17 bases separated the two germline ends. CDR3 sequence reads: CASSFLSGENTGNTIYF. The CDR3 nucleotides read TGTGCCAGCAGCTTTTTATCCGGGGAGAACACTGGAAACACCATATATTTT.

V and J are TRBV7-9 and TRBJ2-5; possibly TRBD2 for D (6 bases). The germline V and J ends were trimmed by 6 bases and 4 bases, with 6 bases remaining between them. In germline, CDR1 is SEHNR, CDR2 FQNEAQ (reference sequence). The CDR3 length is 11 residues. Here the CDR3 reads CASREGETQYF. The DNA of the CDR3 is TGTGCCAGCAGGGAGGGAGAGACCCAGTACTTC.

This chain uses TRBV28 with TRBJ1-6; D ambiguous. The CDR3 runs to 14 residues. V was clipped by 6 bases and J by 5 bases, with 11 bases between them. Looked up from germline, CDR1 is MDHEN and CDR2 is SYDVKM. The chain's CDR3 is CASSLRVNNSPLHF. The CDR3 nucleotides read TGTGCCAGCAGCCTTCGGGTTAATAATTCACCCCTCCACTTT.

This chain connects TRBV12-3 or TRBV12-4 to TRBJ1-1, with TRBD1 matching over 7 bases. After removal of 8 bases from V and 11 bases from J, the junction contained 8 bases not matched to a gene. This CDR3 has 11 amino acids. The CDR3 loop reads CASLTGAKAFF. CDR3 nucleotides: TGTGCCAGCCTAACAGGGGCTAAGGCTTTCTTT.

The rearrangement links TRBV5-1 to TRBJ2-3; maybe TRBD2 (6 bases). Germline loops: CDR1 SGHRS, CDR2 YFSETQ. The CDR3 has 15 amino acids. Trimming cost V 6 bases and J 0 bases, with 14 bases left between them. CDR3 protein: CASTLSGYSTDTQYF. The CDR3 DNA is TGCGCCAGCACTCTTAGCGGTTATAGCACAGATACGCAGTATTTT.

The V call is TRBV25-1, the J call TRBJ2-5, with 7 bases lining up with TRBD1. Germline V lookup: CDR1 MGHDK, CDR2 SYGVNS. The ends lost 4 bases at V and 5 bases at J; junction bases unmatched: 4. This CDR3 contains 13 residues. The chain's CDR3 is CASSAQGRETQYF. Written as DNA, the CDR3 is TGTGCCAGCAGTGCACAGGGGCGGGAGACCCAGTACTTC.

This clonotype was seen a handful of times. The rearrangement joins TRBV5-1 to TRBJ2-7; TRBD2 aligns across 9 bases. Germline assignment: CDR1 SGHRS and CDR2 YFSETQ. The ends lost 4 bases at V and 3 bases at J; junction bases unmatched: 14. This CDR3 spans 17 amino acids. The CDR3 region has the DNA TGCGCCAGCAGCCCCCACGAGAGCGGGAGGTCGGTCTACGAGCAGTACTTC. It is translated as CASSPHESGRSVYEQYF.

The gene calls are TRBV4-2 and TRBJ1-1; TRBD1 might be the D (5 bases). There are 18 residues in the CDR3. Germline CDR1 reads LGHNA; CDR2 reads YNFKEQ. V gave up 2 bases and J gave up 4 bases, with 23 bases separating them. This chain's CDR3 is CASSQTLTSGERVTEAFF. Written as DNA, the CDR3 is TGTGCCAGCAGCCAAACTCTCACGTCGGGGGAACGGGTCACTGAAGCTTTCTTT.

V usage is TRBV5-1 and J usage is TRBJ1-1; D possibly corresponds to TRBD1 (5 bases). Trimming pared 2 bases from V and 5 bases from J, leaving 13 bases between. This CDR3 is built from 14 residues. Germline V gives CDR1 SGHRS, CDR2 YFSETQ. The CDR3 loop reads CASSLRVGTTEAFF. The CDR3 nucleotides are TGCGCCAGCAGCTTAAGGGTGGGGACTACTGAAGCTTTCTTT.

The chain is built from TRBV12-3 or TRBV12-4 and TRBJ1-1; D unresolved. The V and J ends lost 7 bases and 4 bases respectively, with 10 bases between them. The CDR3 is made up of 12 amino acids. The CDR3 nucleotides read TGTGCCAGCAACCGGGGAGGCACTGAAGCTTTCTTT. This translates into CASNRGGTEAFF.

In nucleotides, the CDR3 is TGCGCCAGCAGCCATGGCGTCGGAAATGAGCAGTTCTTC. It codes for CASSHGVGNEQFF. The chain employs TRBV4-3 and TRBJ2-1; D not certain. V lost 3 bases and J lost 7, with 10 bases in between. Germline V gene data show CDR1 as LGHNA and CDR2 as YSLEER. CDR3 length: 13 residues.

This chain connects TRBV7-8 to TRBJ1-2; 7 bases are shared with TRBD1. CDR3 size: 15 residues. Germline trimming cut 4 bases from V and 5 bases from J; bases unmatched to any gene: 10. CDR1 SGHVS and CDR2 FQNEAQ come from the germline V gene. CDR3 protein: CASSSTIGTDYGYTF. CDR3 nucleotide sequence: TGTGCCAGCAGCTCTACAATCGGGACAGATTATGGCTACACCTTC. Using reference TRBV7-8 and TRBJ1-2 for the parts outside the CDR3, the full variable domain is GAGVSQSPRYKVAKRGQDVALRCDPISGHVSLFWYQQALGQGPEFLTYFQNEAQLDKSGLPSDRFFAERPEGSVSTLKIQRTQQEDSAVYLCASSSTIGTDYGYTFGSGTRLTVV.

The V gene is TRBV4-3, the J gene TRBJ2-2; maybe TRBD1 (5 bases). V was clipped by 0 bases and J by 7 bases, with 12 bases between them. Germline CDR1 and CDR2: LGHNA and YSLEER. The CDR3 has 15 amino acids. The CDR3 sequence is CASSQDRAGIGELFF. The CDR3 DNA sequence: TGCGCCAGCAGCCAAGATAGGGCAGGGATCGGGGAGCTGTTTTTT.

The CDR3 protein is CAWNARLAGAFF. The CDR3 region has the DNA TGTGCCTGGAACGCTCGCCTTGCTGGAGCTTTCTTT. The chain has TRBV30 and TRBJ1-1; no definite D call. There are 12 residues in the CDR3. Germline CDR1 reads GTSNPN; CDR2 reads SVGIG (reference sequence). V lost 4 bases and J lost 10, with 16 bases in between. The full variable domain, with the rest looked up from reference TRBV30 and TRBJ1-1, is SQTIHQWPATLVQPVGSPLSLECTVEGTSNPNLYWYRQAAGRGLQLLFYSVGIGQISSEVPQNLSASRPQDRQFILSSKKLLLSDSGFYLCAWNARLAGAFFGQGTRLTVV.

The genes are TRBV7-9 and TRBJ1-2; the D gene is possibly TRBD1 (6 bases). Looked up from germline, CDR1 is SEHNR and CDR2 is FQNEAQ (reference sequence). Trimming left V 5 bases short and J 4 bases short, with 17 bases between. The CDR3 has 15 amino acids. CDR3 protein: CASSLYRTELYGYTF. In DNA form, the CDR3 reads TGTGCCAGCAGCCTCTACCGGACAGAGCTCTATGGCTACACCTTC.